This T cell receptor beta chain is from a study of human T cells and chemical hapten exposure. Points on this clonotype: The target antigen is unknown. Its ends do not fully match the called genes, so a read error is possible.

Study-wide results and limits: Each of the donors had alopecia, so their immune responses may not resemble those of healthy people.

Germline V gene lookup returns CDR1 SQVTM and CDR2 ANQGSEA. The CDR3 totals 10 residues. TCRdb recomputed calls from the RACE reads with MiXCR, one row per CDR3 protein. This table has 150,000 to 200,000 distinct CDR3 sequences, 20% to 25% appearing once. As to time point: patch test 1, 2 weeks after DPC sensitization. The treatment here: therapeutic diphenylcyclopropenone sensitization with weekly scalp DPC. Venepuncture was done earlier than the placement of each patch test. This receptor was obtained from a woman in her forties or fifties with alopecia areata. Some clones in this sample may be carry-over from other donors' samples. This specimen consisted of whole blood, obtained in connection with sensitization to the hapten diphenylcyclopropenone (DPC). V gene TRBV29-1 combines with J gene TRBJ1-2; no reliable D call. The CDR3 DNA is TGCAGCGTTGAGGTGGATGGCTACAACTTC. As protein: CSVEVDGYNF.